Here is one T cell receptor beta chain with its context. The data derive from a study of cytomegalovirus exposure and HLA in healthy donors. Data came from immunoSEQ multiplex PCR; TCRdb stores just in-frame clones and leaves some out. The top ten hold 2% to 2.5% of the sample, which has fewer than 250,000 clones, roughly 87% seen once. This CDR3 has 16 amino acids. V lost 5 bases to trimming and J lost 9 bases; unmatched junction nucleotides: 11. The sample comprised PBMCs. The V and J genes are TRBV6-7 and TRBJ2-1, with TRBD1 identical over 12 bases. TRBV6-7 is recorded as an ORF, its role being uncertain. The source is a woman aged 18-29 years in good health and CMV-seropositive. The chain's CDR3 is CASSLLRGQGAGEQFF. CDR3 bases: TGTGCCAGCAGTCTACTCAGGGGACAGGGGGCCGGTGAGCAGTTCTTC.